This TCR beta chain was captured in a study of graft-versus-host responses after intestinal transplantation (dated by TCRdb to 2020 to 2023). Regarding the research as a whole: The transplants that recipients got were multivisceral, liver-intestinal, or isolated intestinal. Every recipient was given anti-thymocyte globulin induction, then maintenance tacrolimus and steroids for about three years. Bulk TCR-beta CDR3 sequencing was used to track graft-versus-host and host-versus-graft alloreactive T cell clones in the graft, circulation and bone marrow after intestinal transplantation. To identify alloreactive clones, pre-transplant mixed lymphocyte reaction products were sequenced and compared with unstimulated pre-transplant donor and recipient T cells. The cohort enrolled some 24 intestinal transplant recipients, one of whom was a retransplant, and a few patients without pretransplant specimens were excluded. A peak of at least 4% donor T cells among recipient peripheral blood mononuclear cells was the definition used for donor T cell macrochimerism. Samples from a few later patients were sequenced in-house on an Illumina MiSeq with MiXCR processing rather than by the commercial service. The research as a whole found: The conclusions were limited by the relatively low number and heterogeneity of the intestinal transplant patients. Early after transplant, peak levels of circulating GvH clones were associated with declines in HvG clones. In the allografts of patients with donor T cell macrochimerism, GvH to HvG T cell clonal ratios were high. GvH clones were detected in recipient bone marrow, and some of these GvH clones were observed earlier in ileal mucosa or blood, consistent with an intestinal mucosal origin.

Preparation of the library involved the immunoSEQ multiplex PCR assay. For most patients, genomic DNA was isolated using the Qiagen DNeasy Blood and Tissue Kit and was shipped frozen to Adaptive Biotechnologies for TCR sequencing. Adaptive Biotechnologies carried out high-throughput TCR-beta CDR3 sequencing of genomic DNA for most patients. On the authors' methods: Adaptive's ImmunoSEQ software supplied the TCR sequencing data for roughly 17 patients, while MiXCR and VDJtools were used to process three other patients. CD4 versus CD8 sorting errors were corrected by removing sequences found in both subsets at a frequency ratio below 5:1. Because the origin of CDR3 nucleotide sequences shared between donor and recipient could not be assigned, those sequences were removed. Alloreactive clones required at least 2-fold expansion over unstimulated cells and minimum CFSE-low frequency of 0.002% (template counts) or 0.001% (read counts). A clone was considered mappable if detected in the sequenced pre-transplant spleen, lymph node, or MLR CFSE-low populations of the donor or recipient. The cumulative frequency of alloreactive clones was calculated as a percentage of all sequences, weighted by copy number. TCRdb's version of the immuneACCESS table is confined to in-frame rearrangements and falls short of the full clone set. An unresolved V gene accounts for under half of the shortfall where checked; the remainder is of unknown origin. V and J calls and clone size follow that table, whereas D and trimming were derived from the DNA. This sample has fewer than 90,000 clones in its table, and 94% of those were observed once. Approximately 0.19% of the sample goes to the ten largest clones.

Remarks on this clone: No antigen is known for it. The sample holds no much larger clone one base away, and base qualities are not on file.

The time point tag for this specimen amounts to: cells obtained before transplantation from donor or recipient. CD3+CD4+ and CD3+CD8+ populations were FACS-sorted from unstimulated pre-transplant donor and recipient cells taken from spleen or lymph nodes. The CDR1 and CDR2 encoded by the germline V gene (reference sequence) are SEHNR and FQNEAQ. V is cut by 4 bases and J by 1 base, and the space between the germline ends is 14 bases. The CDR3 runs 15 residues from the cysteine to the phenylalanine. The kept DNA is CDR3 alone, 45 bases in frame from the first base. This TCR was sampled from a human donor who was the organ donor for an intestinal transplant. The specimen was unstimulated CD4+ T cells sorted from spleen or lymph node cells, collected before transplant. The V and J segments used are TRBV7-9 and TRBJ2-7; a confident D gene designation cannot be given. The nucleotide sequence is given as TGTGCCAGCAGCTCTGGTGCGGAAGGATCCTACGAGCAGTACTTC. The encoded protein is CASSSGAEGSYEQYF.